These T cell receptor beta chains were read from a single sample in a study of CD8 T cells in Susac syndrome. One entry per CDR3 protein, called by TCRdb with MiXCR from the immunoSEQ multiplex PCR reads. The sample lists roughly 150,000 distinct CDR3 sequences, roughly 95% occurring once. The sequencing input was CD8+ T cells from PBMCs. The receptors originated from a human donor with multiple sclerosis. Both conserved end residues are part of each CDR3. The D gene is left open where the match is weak. Only part of the rows carry a size: once, few, many, or a class if the clone is expanded.

d_gene,abundance,j_gene,v_gene,CDR3aa,CDR3nt
TRBD2,-,TRBJ2-1,TRBV5-1,CASRQATSGATYNEQFF,TGCGCCAGCAGGCAGGCTACTAGCGGGGCGACCTACAATGAGCAGTTCTTC
-,-,TRBJ2-2,TRBV20-1,CSARIAAIDTGELFF,TGCAGTGCTAGAATAGCGGCCATTGATACCGGGGAGCTGTTTTTT
-,-,TRBJ2-2,TRBV24-1,CATSDQNRPGELFF,TGTGCCACCAGTGACCAGAACAGGCCCGGGGAGCTGTTTTTT
-,-,TRBJ2-5,TRBV7-9,CASSLAHAGTQETQYF,TGTGCCAGCAGCTTAGCCCACGCAGGGACCCAAGAGACCCAGTACTTC
-,few,TRBJ2-5,TRBV27,CASSLLGEETQYF,TGTGCCAGCAGTTTATTGGGGGAAGAGACCCAGTACTTC
-,-,TRBJ1-2,TRBV15,CATSRDGPEDYGYTF,TGTGCCACCAGCAGAGATGGTCCGGAGGATTACGGCTACACCTTC
-,-,TRBJ2-1,TRBV7-9,CASTGGLSYNEQFF,TGTGCCAGCACTGGGGGGCTCTCCTACAATGAGCAGTTCTTC
-,-,TRBJ1-2,TRBV20-1,CSARDQTGKPNYGYTF,TGCAGTGCTAGAGATCAAACAGGGAAGCCTAACTATGGCTACACCTTC
TRBD1,once,TRBJ1-2,TRBV12-3/TRBV12-4,CASSFGTGKGYTF,TGTGCCAGCAGTTTTGGGACAGGGAAAGGGTACACCTTC
TRBD1,-,TRBJ2-1,TRBV20-1,CSSVLDRDPNEQFF,TGCAGCTCCGTTTTGGACAGGGATCCCAATGAGCAGTTCTTC
TRBD1,-,TRBJ2-1,TRBV12-3/TRBV12-4,CASSQTGKQFF,TGTGCCAGCAGTCAGACAGGGAAGCAGTTCTTC
-,once,TRBJ1-1,TRBV12-3/TRBV12-4,CASSSLSGVPSDPRGAFF,TGTGCCAGCAGTTCATTATCGGGGGTCCCAAGTGACCCTCGAGGAGCTTTCTTT
-,-,TRBJ2-1,TRBV27,CASSRGDYNEQFF,TGTGCCAGCAGTCGAGGGGATTACAATGAGCAGTTCTTC
TRBD2,-,TRBJ2-3,TRBV9,CASNSGTSEIDTQYF,TGTGCCAGCAACTCCGGGACTAGCGAGATAGATACGCAGTATTTT
-,-,TRBJ2-7,TRBV12-3/TRBV12-4,CACAGGSSYEQYF,TGTGCCTGCGCCGGGGGCAGCTCCTACGAGCAGTACTTC
-,-,TRBJ2-1,TRBV30,CAWSNQDNEQFF,TGTGCCTGGAGTAATCAGGACAATGAGCAGTTCTTC
-,-,TRBJ2-3,TRBV7-2,CASSLWGGTDTQYF,TGTGCCAGCAGCTTATGGGGGGGCACAGATACGCAGTATTTT
TRBD1,-,TRBJ2-7,TRBV12-3/TRBV12-4,CASSRDREKQGPGYEQYF,TGTGCCAGCAGCCGGGACAGGGAAAAACAGGGTCCGGGCTACGAGCAGTACTTC
-,few,TRBJ2-7,TRBV6-1,CASSEVPSEQYF,TGTGCCAGCAGTGAAGTCCCCTCCGAGCAGTACTTC
-,-,TRBJ1-2,TRBV27,CASTLAAGDSHYGYTF,TGTGCCAGCACCCTAGCCGCCGGCGACAGCCACTATGGCTACACCTTC
TRBD1,-,TRBJ2-5,TRBV6-2/TRBV6-3,CASGQGRRETQYF,TGTGCCAGCGGACAGGGAAGGCGAGAGACCCAGTACTTC
-,once,TRBJ2-7,TRBV7-8,CASSAGGAEQYF,TGTGCCAGCAGCGCGGGCGGGGCCGAGCAGTACTTC
-,-,TRBJ2-2,TRBV2,CASSELVRWRWNTGELFF,TGTGCCAGCAGTGAATTAGTTCGGTGGAGATGGAACACCGGGGAGCTGTTTTTT
TRBD1,-,TRBJ2-6,TRBV12-3/TRBV12-4,CASTLDRGRSGANVLTF,TGTGCCAGCACCCTCGACAGGGGGCGGTCTGGGGCCAACGTCCTGACTTTC
-,-,TRBJ2-7,TRBV7-8,CASSAGQIYEQYF,TGTGCCAGCAGCGCCGGACAGATTTACGAGCAGTACTTC
-,once,TRBJ1-2,TRBV20-1,CSAEAGGPGGYTF,TGCAGTGCAGAGGCCGGGGGGCCTGGTGGCTACACCTTC
-,-,TRBJ2-7,TRBV7-9,CASSTGPVKNYEQYF,TGTGCCAGCAGCACGGGACCGGTCAAGAACTACGAGCAGTACTTC
-,once,TRBJ2-3,TRBV12-3/TRBV12-4,CASSSTETSTDTQYF,TGTGCCAGCAGTTCAACAGAAACTAGCACAGATACGCAGTATTTT
-,-,TRBJ1-3,TRBV19,CASNHLGNTIYF,TGTGCCAGTAACCATCTTGGAAACACCATATATTTT
-,-,TRBJ1-5,TRBV2,CASRSGFSNQPQHF,TGTGCCAGCAGGTCAGGGTTTAGCAATCAGCCCCAGCATTTT
TRBD1,-,TRBJ2-7,TRBV29-1,CSVEGDSSYEQYF,TGCAGCGTTGAAGGGGACAGTTCCTACGAGCAGTACTTC
-,-,TRBJ2-1,TRBV4-1,CASSQVLLGRSEQFF,TGCGCCAGCAGCCAAGTCCTTTTGGGCCGGTCTGAGCAGTTCTTC
TRBD1,-,TRBJ2-1,TRBV19,CASSIGTGAEQFF,TGTGCCAGTAGTATCGGGACAGGGGCGGAGCAGTTCTTC
-,-,TRBJ1-2,TRBV29-1,CSVEDVDGYTF,TGCAGCGTTGAAGACGTGGATGGCTACACCTTC
-,-,TRBJ1-2,TRBV20-1,CSASEVRSYGYTF,TGCAGTGCTAGTGAGGTCCGGAGCTATGGCTACACCTTC
-,-,TRBJ1-1,TRBV2,CASSEGQGPADTEAFF,TGTGCCAGCAGTGAAGGTCAGGGCCCGGCGGACACTGAAGCTTTCTTT
TRBD2,-,TRBJ2-5,TRBV6-2/TRBV6-3,CASKASGNQETQYF,TGTGCCAGCAAGGCTAGCGGGAACCAAGAGACCCAGTACTTC
-,-,TRBJ2-3,TRBV19,CASSGSRTDTQYF,TGTGCCAGTAGTGGGTCACGCACAGATACGCAGTATTTT
-,-,TRBJ2-7,TRBV3-1,CASAPKYELEQYF,TGTGCCAGCGCGCCAAAGTACGAGCTGGAGCAGTACTTC
-,-,TRBJ1-3,TRBV20-1,CSARGQRVSGNTIYF,TGCAGTGCTAGAGGACAGAGAGTCTCTGGAAACACCATATATTTT
TRBD1,-,TRBJ1-2,TRBV12-3/TRBV12-4,CASSWTGPDGYTF,TGTGCCAGCAGCTGGACAGGGCCCGATGGCTACACCTTC
-,-,TRBJ2-5,TRBV7-9,CASSPQERMQETQYF,TGTGCCAGCAGCCCCCAGGAACGGATGCAAGAGACCCAGTACTTC
TRBD1,-,TRBJ1-1,TRBV9,CASSLRDRGTEAFF,TGTGCCAGCAGCCTAAGGGACAGGGGGACTGAAGCTTTCTTT
-,-,TRBJ2-5,TRBV7-9,CASSAQGWETQYF,TGTGCCAGCAGCGCACAGGGTTGGGAGACCCAGTACTTC
-,once,TRBJ1-2,TRBV4-2,CASSQGYQYGYTF,TGTGCCAGCAGCCAAGGCTATCAATATGGCTACACCTTC
TRBD2,-,TRBJ2-1,TRBV7-6,CASSVNGGAFEQFF,TGTGCCAGCAGCGTGAACGGGGGGGCGTTTGAGCAGTTCTTC
-,-,TRBJ2-7,TRBV7-2,CASSLSGGSPYF,TGTGCCAGCAGCTTATCCGGGGGATCTCCGTACTTC
TRBD2,-,TRBJ2-2,TRBV12-3/TRBV12-4,CASSPLAGGLPGELFF,TGTGCCAGCAGTCCGCTAGCGGGGGGGCTACCCGGGGAGCTGTTTTTT
-,-,TRBJ1-6,TRBV27,CASRGGNNNSPLHF,TGTGCCAGCCGGGGGGGGAACAATAATTCACCCCTCCACTTT
TRBD1,once,TRBJ2-1,TRBV20-1,CSAESRTGVFINEQFF,TGCAGTGCGGAATCAAGGACAGGGGTTTTTATCAATGAGCAGTTCTTC
TRBD1,-,TRBJ1-1,TRBV6-6,CASSTGQYNTEAFF,TGTGCCAGCAGTACGGGACAGTATAACACTGAAGCTTTCTTT
-,-,TRBJ2-5,TRBV4-2,CASSQDRGSETQYF,TGTGCCAGCAGCCAAGACCGGGGCAGTGAGACCCAGTACTTC